This passage covers 26 T cell receptor beta chains from one sample sequenced in a study of T cell clonality in common variable immunodeficiency. Repertoires were generated with immunoSEQ multiplex PCR, while TCRdb's copy carries only in-frame clones and drops some. This sample has roughly 28,000 clones, each found more than once. Input material: peripheral blood mononuclear cells. These receptor sequences come from a person aged 18 to 75 in good health.

This clone was counted many times. The read halts 3 residues ahead of the CDR3 end, with the missing end drawn from the germline J gene. The rearrangement links TRBV20-1 to TRBJ2-1; 7 nucleotides agree with TRBD1. The CDR3 extends over 14 amino acids. CDR1 is DFQATT, CDR2 SNEGSKA, per germline (reference sequence). Trimming at V came to 6 bases and at J to 7 bases, leaving 12 bases not matched to a gene. The chain's CDR3 is CSATGTAPLNEQFF. The sequenced part of the CDR3 DNA is TGCAGTGCAACCGGGACAGCCCCCTTGAATGAG.

The table lists this clone with many counts. The read falls 3 residues short of the CDR3 end, and the missing part is taken from the germline J gene. Different DNA sequences within this sample yield the same CDR3. The chain uses TRBV19 and TRBJ2-3, with D possibly TRBD1 on 5 matching bases. The V gene's germline CDR1 is LNHDA and CDR2 SQIVND (reference sequence). The CDR3 extends over 15 amino acids. Trimming took off 6 bases at V and 5 bases at J, with 18 bases between the two ends. This CDR3 is CASSPHGRVGDTQYF. CDR3 bases read: TGTGCCAGTAGCCCACACGGCAGGGTAGGAGATACG.

As concerns this clone: The read is 3 residues too short to cover the CDR3 end, so that end is filled in from the germline J gene. V gene TRBV7-6 combines with J gene TRBJ2-2, with D possibly being TRBD2 (5 bases). The germline V gene has CDR1 SGHVS and CDR2 FNYEAQ. Trimming removed 3 bases from V and 5 bases from J, with 13 bases in between. The CDR3 runs 15 residues. CDR3 residues: CASSFGPSGTGELFF. Partial CDR3 DNA: TGTGCCAGCAGCTTTGGCCCCTCGGGGACCGGGGAG. The full variable domain, its missing parts supplied by reference TRBV7-6 and TRBJ2-2, is GAGVSQSPRYKVTKRGQDVALRCDPISGHVSLYWYRQALGQGPEFLTYFNYEAQQDKSGLPNDRFSAERPEGSISTLTIQRTEQRDSAMYRCASSFGPSGTGELFFGEGSRLTVL.

This clone came up many times. The CDR3 loop reads CSANLAGMDQETQYF. The part of the CDR3 DNA that was read is TGCAGTGCAAACCTAGCGGGGATGGACCAAGAGACC. The chain links TRBV20-1 to TRBJ2-5, with TRBD2 matching over 9 bases. The read ends 3 residues shy of where the CDR3 ends; the end is completed using the germline J gene. The CDR3 runs to 15 residues. V was pared by 6 bases and J by 0 bases, with 8 bases of the junction left unmatched. Germline CDR1 is DFQATT and CDR2 is SNEGSKA (reference sequence).

At least ten counts were recorded for this clone. The read ends 3 residues shy of where the CDR3 ends; the end is completed using the germline J gene. The V and J genes are TRBV20-1 and TRBJ2-3; 9 nucleotides match TRBD1. This CDR3 spans 14 amino acids. Per the germline V gene, CDR1 is DFQATT and CDR2 is SNEGSKA (reference sequence). The trim removed 7 bases at V and 2 bases at J, leaving 7 bases unmatched. The CDR3 loop reads CSGTTGGNTDTQYF. The DNA read from the CDR3 is TGCAGTGGAACAACAGGGGGCAACACAGATACG.

This clone came up many times. Read coverage stops 3 residues before the CDR3 terminus; the germline J gene supplies the remainder. This sequence joins TRBV6-2 or TRBV6-3 and TRBJ1-5; 9 bases fit TRBD1. The CDR3 length is 15 residues. With V trimmed by 6 bases and J by 4 bases, 7 bases remained unmatched. Per germline, CDR1 MNHEY and CDR2 SVGEGT. CDR3 bases read: TGTGCCAGCAGGAGCTGGACAGGGGATAATCAGCCC. It yields the protein CASRSWTGDNQP. The complete CDR3 protein is CASRSWTGDNQPQHF.

There are many counts of this clone. The read halts 3 residues ahead of the CDR3 end, with the missing end drawn from the germline J gene. The chain combines TRBV6-4 with TRBJ1-5; tentatively, D is TRBD1 (5 bases). The CDR3 runs to 14 residues. V was clipped by 4 bases and J by 6 bases, with 13 bases between them. Per the germline V gene, CDR1 is MRHNA and CDR2 is SNTAGT. Incomplete CDR3 DNA: TGTGCCAGCAGTGGGTCCCTGGGGGGTCAGCCC. Translating it yields CASSGSLGGQP. In full, the CDR3 reads CASSGSLGGQPQHF.

This clone was counted at least ten times. Sequencing ends 3 residues short of the CDR3 end; the germline J gene provides the rest. This chain connects TRBV29-1 to TRBJ2-3; D is possibly TRBD2 (5 bases). CDR3 length: 11 residues. Germline CDR1 SQVTM, CDR2 ANQGSEA. Incomplete CDR3 DNA: TGCAGCCCCGGGGTTGGGGAGACG. Protein: CSPGVGET. The whole CDR3 sequence reads CSPGVGETQYF.

Comment on this clone: The read finishes 3 residues shy of the CDR3 end, and the germline J gene is used to complete it. V and J are TRBV11-1 and TRBJ2-2; D is unclear. Deletions cut 0 bases from V and 4 bases from J, with 9 bases between. The CDR3 is 15 amino acids. Germline lookup yields CDR1 SGHAT and CDR2 FQDESV (reference sequence). The CDR3 spells CASSLARSITGELFF. The DNA read from the CDR3 is TGTGCCAGCAGCTTAGCGAGGTCCATCACCGGGGAG.

Of note for this clone: Coverage ceases 3 residues before the CDR3 finishes, and the germline J gene fills in the end. The chain has TRBV5-1 and TRBJ2-7, with TRBD1 identical over 9 bases. In germline, CDR1 is SGHRS, CDR2 YFSETQ. The CDR3 totals 15 residues. The J segment lost 2 bases and the V segment lost 3 bases, leaving 6 bases of the junction unmatched. This chain's CDR3 is CASSSRTGAPYEQYF. Incomplete CDR3 DNA: TGCGCCAGCAGCTCGAGGACAGGGGCACCCTACGAG. Based on the CDR3 plus reference TRBV5-1 and TRBJ2-7, the full variable domain is KAGVTQTPRYLIKTRGQQVTLSCSPISGHRSVSWYQQTPGQGLQFLFEYFSETQRNKGNFPGRFSGRQFSNSRSEMNVSTLELGDSALYLCASSSRTGAPYEQYFGPGTRLTVT.

This clone appeared many times. The read ends 3 residues early relative to the CDR3; the germline J gene fills the gap. The rearrangement links TRBV7-3 to TRBJ2-1; D remains unclear. V was clipped by 3 bases and J by 4 bases, with 13 bases between them. This CDR3 has 15 residues. The germline V gene has CDR1 SGHTA and CDR2 FQGTGA. CDR3: CASSLRRAHYNEQFF. The CDR3 bases that were read are TGTGCCAGCAGCTTGAGAAGGGCCCATTACAATGAG.

This clone was picked up a small number of times. The read falls 3 residues short of the CDR3 end, and the missing part is taken from the germline J gene. The chain has TRBV6-2 or TRBV6-3 and TRBJ1-4; D gene ambiguous. This CDR3 region has 12 residues. In germline, CDR1 is MNHEY, CDR2 SVGEGT. CDR3 sequence reads: CASTHSTLTLFF. The sequenced part of the CDR3 DNA is TGTGCCAGCACCCACTCAACCCTCACA.

This clone has only a few counts. The DNA read from the CDR3 is TGTGCCAGCACTATCCCCGGGACAGGTGGCACTGAA. This sequence encodes CASTIPGTGGTE. In full, the CDR3 reads CASTIPGTGGTEAFF. The chain combines TRBV7-9 with TRBJ1-1, with 8 nucleotides matching TRBD1. The read terminates 3 residues ahead of where the CDR3 ends, so the germline J gene completes it. Germline V gene data show CDR1 as SEHNR and CDR2 as FQNEAQ (reference sequence). The CDR3 is made up of 15 amino acids. The V gene end was trimmed by 7 bases and the J gene end by 4 bases; junction bases not matched to a gene: 11.

This clone was seen at least ten times. From the germline J gene comes the end of the CDR3, since the read stops 3 residues before it. The V call is TRBV5-6, the J call TRBJ1-4; D remains unclear. CDR1 SGHDT and CDR2 YYEEEE come from the germline V gene. CDR3 size: 15 residues. The ends were cut back, 0 bases at V and 7 bases at J, with 13 bases in the middle. The part of the CDR3 DNA that was read is TGTGCCAGCAGCTTGGGCGAGGGTTGGGCTGAAAAA. This gives the protein CASSLGEGWAEK. In full, the CDR3 reads CASSLGEGWAEKLFF.

About this clone: The read halts 3 residues ahead of the CDR3 end, with the missing end drawn from the germline J gene. V and J are TRBV18 and TRBJ1-2, with a possible D match to TRBD1 (5 bases). Germline-derived CDR1 and CDR2 are KGHSH and LQKENI. The CDR3 consists of 14 residues. Partial CDR3 DNA: TGTGCCAGCTCAACCTACGGGGGTTCCTACGAC. Translation gives CASSTYGGSYD. The entire CDR3 is CASSTYGGSYDYTF.

On this clone itself: The read is 3 residues too short to cover the CDR3 end, so that end is filled in from the germline J gene. The V gene is TRBV20-1, the J gene TRBJ1-4, with TRBD1 matching over 7 bases. The junction had 8 bases not matched to a gene; V was cut back by 2 bases and J by 8 bases. The germline gives CDR1 DFQATT, CDR2 SNEGSKA (reference sequence). CDR3 length: 14 amino acids. The sequenced CDR3 bases are TGCAGTGCTAGATGGGCAGGGGGGATCGAAAAA. As protein: CSARWAGGIEK. The complete CDR3 protein is CSARWAGGIEKLFF.

With respect to this clone: The read ends 3 residues early relative to the CDR3; the germline J gene fills the gap. The chain is built from TRBV10-3 and TRBJ2-7; tentatively, D is TRBD1 (5 bases). The V end lost 4 bases, the J end lost 2 bases, and 12 bases lay between the germline ends. CDR1 is ENHRY and CDR2 is SYGVKD in the germline V gene. The CDR3 totals 14 residues. The CDR3 loop is CAISGDRNTYEQYF. Incomplete CDR3 DNA: TGTGCCATCAGTGGTGACAGAAATACCTACGAG.

There are a few counts of this clone. The read ends 3 residues before the CDR3 terminus; that terminus is restored from the germline J gene. This chain links TRBV5-4 with TRBJ2-5; 11 positions match TRBD1. V was clipped by 2 bases and J by 5 bases; unmatched bases: 2. Germline CDR1 is SGHNT and CDR2 is YYREEE (reference sequence). This CDR3 comprises 14 residues. The chain's CDR3 is CASSFWDRGETQYF. The DNA read from the CDR3 is TGTGCCAGCAGCTTTTGGGACAGGGGGGAGACC.

This clone has a count of ten or more. The read terminates 3 residues before the CDR3 end, so the remaining end is supplied by the germline J gene. V usage is TRBV20-1 and J usage is TRBJ2-7; tentative D call: TRBD2 (6 bases). The CDR3 loop spans 14 amino acids. Deletions cut 1 base from V and 4 bases from J, with 14 bases between. CDR1 and CDR2 from the germline V gene are DFQATT and SNEGSKA (reference sequence). The DNA read from the CDR3 is TGCAGTGCTAGAGGGGCTAGCGCAGCGTACGAG. Translated, it gives CSARGASAAYE. The full CDR3 is CSARGASAAYEQYF.

The sample holds many counts of this clone. The read terminates 3 residues ahead of where the CDR3 ends, so the germline J gene completes it. This chain uses TRBV6-2 or TRBV6-3 with TRBJ2-1; 7 bases fit TRBD1. Germline V CDR1 and CDR2: MNHEY, SVGEGT. CDR3 length equals 17 residues. V gave up 2 bases and J gave up 9 bases; unmatched junction bases: 16. CDR3 DNA, as far as it was read: TGTGCCAGCAGTTACACCCACGACAGGGTGGGAAAGGGTGAG. It yields the protein CASSYTHDRVGKGE. The whole CDR3 protein reads CASSYTHDRVGKGEQFF.

This clone was counted at least ten times. Read coverage stops 3 residues before the CDR3 terminus; the germline J gene supplies the remainder. This chain connects TRBV29-1 to TRBJ2-7; 9 nucleotides align to TRBD1. The germline CDR1 and CDR2 sequences are SQVTM and ANQGSEA. Unmatched junction bases numbered 4, after V lost 1 base and J lost 6 bases. This CDR3 has 13 amino acids. The CDR3 sequence is CSVEGGQGFEQYF. The covered CDR3 bases are TGCAGCGTTGAAGGGGGACAGGGATTCGAG.

This clone was observed many times. Sequencing ends 3 residues short of the CDR3 end; the germline J gene provides the rest. The chain combines TRBV6-2 or TRBV6-3 with TRBJ1-5, with D possibly matching TRBD1 (6 bases). Germline loops: CDR1 MNHEY, CDR2 SVGEGT. V was pared by 1 base and J by 0 bases, with 13 bases between. This CDR3 contains 17 residues. The sequenced CDR3 bases are TGTGCCAGCAGTTACTTGACAGGATGGTCTAGCAATCAGCCC. Residues: CASSYLTGWSSNQP. The whole CDR3 sequence reads CASSYLTGWSSNQPQHF.

This clone was seen only a few times. The read terminates 3 residues before the CDR3 end, so the remaining end is supplied by the germline J gene. The chain couples TRBV5-1 to TRBJ2-3; possibly TRBD1 for D (6 bases). Trimming took off 0 bases at V and 3 bases at J, with 8 bases between the two ends. The CDR3 is made up of 14 amino acids. Germline V gene lookup returns CDR1 SGHRS and CDR2 YFSETQ. The part of the CDR3 DNA that was read is TGCGCCAGCAGCTTGGGACAGGCTACAGATACG. It translates to CASSLGQATDT. The CDR3 in its entirety is CASSLGQATDTQYF.

Only a few counts were recorded for this clone. The observed sequence ends 3 residues before the CDR3 terminus, with the missing tail filled in from the germline J gene. This chain connects TRBV6-1 to TRBJ1-2, with 7 bases aligning to TRBD1. This CDR3 spans 13 amino acids. Germline V gene data show CDR1 as MNHNS and CDR2 as SASEGT. The CDR3 DNA, read in part, is TGTGCCAGCAGTGCTCCCGGTGGGGACAGA. Its translation is CASSAPGGDR. The full CDR3 sequence reads CASSAPGGDRYTF.

This clone was found many times. CDR3 protein: CSARGGGLAVNEQFF. The sequenced CDR3 bases are TGCAGTGCTCGAGGCGGGGGACTAGCGGTAAATGAG. This chain uses TRBV20-1 with TRBJ2-1, with 11 positions matching TRBD2. From the germline J gene comes the end of the CDR3, since the read stops 3 residues before it. V was clipped by 5 bases and J by 7 bases; unmatched bases: 10. The CDR3 runs 15 residues. The germline V gene encodes CDR1 DFQATT and CDR2 SNEGSKA (reference sequence).

Of note for this clone: The read comes to an end 3 residues before the CDR3 does, leaving the germline J gene to fill in the end. The genes are TRBV20-1 and TRBJ1-1, with 7 bases aligning to TRBD1. Trimming cost V 6 bases and J 1 base; bases outside gene matches: 11. The CDR3 has 15 amino acids. Germline V lookup: CDR1 DFQATT, CDR2 SNEGSKA (reference sequence). CDR3 DNA (partial): TGCAGTGCCCCCTTAAGGGGGCTAGCGAACACTGAA. Its protein is CSAPLRGLANTE. The CDR3 as a whole reads CSAPLRGLANTEAFF.